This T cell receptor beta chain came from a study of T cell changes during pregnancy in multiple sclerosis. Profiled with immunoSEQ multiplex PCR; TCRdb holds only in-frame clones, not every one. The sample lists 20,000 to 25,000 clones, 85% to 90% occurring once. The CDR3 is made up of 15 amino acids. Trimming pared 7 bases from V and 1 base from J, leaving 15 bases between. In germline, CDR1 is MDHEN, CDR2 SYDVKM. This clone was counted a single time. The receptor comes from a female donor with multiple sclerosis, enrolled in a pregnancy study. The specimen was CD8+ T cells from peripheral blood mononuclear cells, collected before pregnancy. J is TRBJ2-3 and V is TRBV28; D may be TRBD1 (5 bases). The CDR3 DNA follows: TGTGCCAGCACCCCAGGGTGGACGGGCACAGATACGCAGTATTTT. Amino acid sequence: CASTPGWTGTDTQYF.